The 22 T cell receptor beta chains listed next were all sequenced from one sample in a study of T cells in Graves' hyperthyroidism and ophthalmopathy. RNA transcripts served as the template for amplifying TCR beta CDR3 regions. A first-round RT-PCR of the TCR CDR3 used the HTBI primer set. Via MiXCR, TCRdb re-called the multiplex PCR reads, giving one row per CDR3 protein. The repertoire includes 600,000 to 650,000 distinct CDR3 sequences, 15% to 20% of them detected once, and less than 4.5% sits in the top ten. The sample was blood. These receptors all stem from a young woman with Graves' hyperthyroidism.

This clonotype appeared many times. The J gene is TRBJ2-5, the V gene TRBV20-1; D is possibly TRBD2 (5 bases). The CDR3 is 15 amino acids. V was cut by 6 bases and J by 1 base, with 18 bases left in between. From germline, CDR1 is DFQATT and CDR2 SNEGSKA (reference sequence). CDR3 protein: CSARLLGRFQETQYF. CDR3 DNA: TGCAGTGCCCGATTACTAGGACGGTTCCAAGAGACCCAGTACTTC.

J is TRBJ1-1 and V is TRBV7-2, with 11 bases that match TRBD1. CDR3 size: 18 residues. Losses at the gene ends were 2 bases for V and 0 bases for J; bases not matched to a gene: 8. Germline CDR1 SGHTA, CDR2 FQGNSA. As DNA, the CDR3 is TGTGCCAGCAGCTTATCCGGGACAGGGGGTGACCTGAACACTGAAGCTTTCTTT. This codes for CASSLSGTGGDLNTEAFF.

The chain combines TRBV27 with TRBJ2-5; D perhaps matches TRBD1 (5 bases). This CDR3 contains 13 residues. Trimming took off 4 bases at V and 4 bases at J, with 10 bases between the two ends. Per the germline V gene, CDR1 is MNHEY and CDR2 is SMNVEV (reference sequence). This chain's CDR3 is CASSSGFIETQYF. CDR3 in DNA: TGTGCCAGCAGTTCAGGGTTCATAGAGACCCAGTACTTC.

The chain uses TRBV7-8 and TRBJ1-3; a possible D gene is TRBD1 (5 bases). From germline, CDR1 is SGHVS and CDR2 FQNEAQ. This CDR3 spans 14 amino acids. V lost 1 base, J lost 6 bases, and 10 bases lay in between. CDR3 residues: CASSLGRGTNTIYF. Written as DNA, the CDR3 is TGTGCCAGCAGCTTAGGACGGGGGACAAACACCATATATTTT.

The chain couples TRBV28 to TRBJ2-5; D remains ambiguous. This CDR3 comprises 13 residues. Trimming left V 7 bases short and J 1 base short, with 10 bases between. Germline V gene sequence: CDR1 MDHEN, CDR2 SYDVKM. The CDR3 DNA sequence: TGTGCCAGCAAAGTACAGAGCCAAGAGACCCAGTACTTC. Its translation: CASKVQSQETQYF. Looking up the rest from reference TRBV28 and TRBJ2-5 gives the full variable domain: DVKVTQSSRYLVKRTGEKVFLECVQDMDHENMFWYRQDPGLGLRLIYFSYDVKMKEKGDIPEGYSVSREKKERFSLILESASTNQTSMYLCASKVQSQETQYFGPGTRLLVL.

This sequence joins TRBV5-1 and TRBJ2-3, with 15 bases fitting TRBD2. The germline gives CDR1 SGHRS, CDR2 YFSETQ. The CDR3 spans 17 residues. The J segment lost 4 bases and the V segment lost 0 bases, leaving 3 bases of the junction unmatched. CDR3 loop: CASSLGTSGRDADTQYF. The CDR3 nucleotides are TGCGCCAGCAGCTTGGGGACTAGCGGGAGGGACGCAGATACGCAGTATTTT.

The chain combines TRBV3-1 with TRBJ2-7; D possibly matches TRBD1 or TRBD2 (5 bases each). The V gene's germline CDR1 is LGHDT and CDR2 YNNKEL (reference sequence). This CDR3 spans 14 amino acids. V was clipped by 4 bases and J by 5 bases, with 15 bases between them. CDR3 sequence (DNA): TGTGCCAGCAGCCCCTGGGACCGTGGGGACGAGCAGTACTTC. Its translation: CASSPWDRGDEQYF.

Only a few counts were recorded for this clonotype. The chain couples TRBV27 to TRBJ2-1, with 12 bases lining up with TRBD2. Germline V gene data show CDR1 as MNHEY and CDR2 as SMNVEV (reference sequence). CDR3 size: 16 residues. J gave up 3 bases and V 5 bases, and 5 bases lay outside the gene matches. This CDR3 is CASSHGTSGLYNEQFF. As DNA, the CDR3 is TGTGCCAGCAGTCACGGGACTAGCGGGCTCTACAATGAGCAGTTCTTC.

This clonotype was counted many times. The chain has TRBV4-1 and TRBJ2-7, with 7 bases matching TRBD2. The CDR3 is 16 residues long. CDR1 is MGHRA and CDR2 is YSYEKL in the germline V gene. Unmatched junction bases numbered 7, after V lost 0 bases and J lost 2 bases. The CDR3 DNA follows: TGCGCCAGCAGCCAAGATCGGGGGGAACGGACCTACGAGCAGTACTTC. This encodes CASSQDRGERTYEQYF.

This clonotype was seen many times. This sequence joins TRBV6-2 or TRBV6-3 and TRBJ2-7; unclear D gene. Germline V CDR1 and CDR2: MNHEY, SVGEGT. The V and J ends lost 5 bases and 3 bases respectively, with 5 bases between them. CDR3 length: 11 amino acids. Here the CDR3 reads CASSTYYEQYF. The CDR3 DNA is TGTGCCAGCAGTACCTACTACGAGCAGTACTTC.

This clonotype was detected only a few times. The chain is built from TRBV4-3 and TRBJ1-5; tentatively, D is TRBD1 (6 bases). The CDR3 is 16 amino acids. V lost 2 bases and J lost 1, with 12 bases in between. Germline values: CDR1 LGHNA, CDR2 YSLEER. CDR3 amino acids: CASSQKGGTSNQPQHF. CDR3 bases: TGCGCCAGCAGCCAAAAGGGGGGTACAAGCAATCAGCCCCAGCATTTT.

The V gene is TRBV12-3 or TRBV12-4, the J gene TRBJ1-1; D remains ambiguous. V lost 5 bases and J 11 bases, leaving 12 bases between the germline ends. The CDR3 has 11 residues. In DNA, the CDR3 is TGTGCCAGCAGTCGACCCGGAGTGGCTTTCTTT. Encoded protein: CASSRPGVAFF.

This chain joins TRBV3-1 and TRBJ2-2; TRBD2 matches 10 bases. The germline gives CDR1 LGHDT, CDR2 YNNKEL (reference sequence). Losses at the gene ends were 1 base for V and 0 bases for J; bases not matched to a gene: 11. This CDR3 contains 20 residues. CDR3 nucleotides: TGTGCCAGCAGCCAAGTCGTTCCTCCAGCGGGAGGGGCGAACACCGGGGAGCTGTTTTTT. It specifies CASSQVVPPAGGANTGELFF.

The chain uses TRBV28 and TRBJ1-6; unclear D gene. This CDR3 comprises 14 residues. V was shortened by 2 bases and J by 8 bases, with 10 bases between the two germline ends. CDR1 MDHEN and CDR2 SYDVKM come from the germline V gene. CDR3 nucleotide sequence: TGTGCCAGCAGTTTACGGCAGCTTGATTCACCCCTCCACTTT. Protein product: CASSLRQLDSPLHF.

This clonotype has only a few counts. The chain links TRBV13 to TRBJ2-7; 9 nucleotides line up with TRBD1. The germline CDR1 and CDR2 sequences are PRHDT and FYEKMQ (reference sequence). V shed 1 base and J 4 bases; nucleotides not matched to a gene: 8. The CDR3 is made up of 16 amino acids. The CDR3 is CASSLVPDRGIYEQYF. CDR3 in DNA: TGTGCCAGCAGCTTAGTTCCGGACAGGGGAATTTACGAGCAGTACTTC. Filled out from reference TRBV13 and TRBJ2-7, the complete variable domain reads AAGVIQSPRHLIKEKRETATLKCYPIPRHDTVYWYQQGPGQDPQFLISFYEKMQSDKGSIPDRFSAQQFSDYHSELNMSSLELGDSALYFCASSLVPDRGIYEQYFGPGTRLTVT.

This clonotype showed up many times. The V and J genes are TRBV20-1 and TRBJ2-1, with TRBD2 identical over 11 bases. The germline V gene encodes CDR1 DFQATT and CDR2 SNEGSKA (reference sequence). Trimming cost V 3 bases and J 7 bases; bases outside gene matches: 2. CDR3 length: 13 amino acids. CDR3: CSARRLAGNEQFF. The CDR3 region has the DNA TGCAGTGCTAGGAGACTAGCGGGAAATGAGCAGTTCTTC.

This chain links TRBV7-2 with TRBJ2-1; maybe TRBD2 (6 bases). The CDR3 sequence is 18 residues long. Trimming took 4 bases from V and 4 from J, leaving 23 bases between them. Germline V gives CDR1 SGHTA, CDR2 FQGNSA. The chain's CDR3 is CASSSLLIGTRPYNEQFF. Written as DNA, the CDR3 is TGTGCCAGCAGCTCCCTCCTAATCGGGACTCGCCCTTACAATGAGCAGTTCTTC.

This chain uses TRBV11-2 with TRBJ1-4; the D is unclear. The CDR3 has 15 amino acids. Trimming took 4 bases from V and 4 from J, leaving 13 bases between them. Germline V CDR1 and CDR2: SGHAT, FQNNGV. The DNA of the CDR3 is TGTGCCAGCAGCTCAGACGCCCGGGTTAATGAAAAACTGTTTTTT. Translating gives CASSSDARVNEKLFF.

In this sample, this clonotype turned up a few times. CDR3 sequence reads: CASSLITGGSKNIQYF. The CDR3 bases are TGTGCCAGCAGCCTCATAACGGGTGGATCCAAAAACATTCAGTACTTC. This chain uses TRBV7-9 with TRBJ2-4; D remains unclear. This CDR3 is built from 16 residues. V lost 5 bases to trimming and J lost 2 bases, with 16 bases between them. Per germline, CDR1 SEHNR and CDR2 FQNEAQ (reference sequence).

Worth noting for this clonotype: This may be a read error, as it is one base from a much larger clone. The chain is built from TRBV6-5 and TRBJ1-1; no firm D call. The CDR3 spans 14 residues. CDR1 is MNHEY, CDR2 SVGAGI, per germline. V gave up 0 bases and J gave up 5 bases, with 10 bases separating them. The CDR3 region is CASSYSSVGTEAFF. DNA of the CDR3: TGTGCCAGCAGTTACTCGAGCGTGGGGACTGAAGCTTTCTTT.

At least ten counts were recorded for this clonotype. J is TRBJ2-7 and V is TRBV28; 7 bases are a match to TRBD1. CDR1 and CDR2 (germline): MDHEN, SYDVKM. There are 14 residues in the CDR3. V was clipped by 5 bases and J by 7 bases; unmatched bases: 11. DNA of the CDR3: TGTGCCAGCAGTCAACCTACAGGGGCCGAGGAGCAGTACTTC. Translated, it gives CASSQPTGAEEQYF. Full variable domain (remainder filled in from reference TRBV28 and TRBJ2-7): DVKVTQSSRYLVKRTGEKVFLECVQDMDHENMFWYRQDPGLGLRLIYFSYDVKMKEKGDIPEGYSVSREKKERFSLILESASTNQTSMYLCASSQPTGAEEQYFGPGTRLTVT.

This clonotype was detected a few times. This rearrangement joins TRBV5-1 to TRBJ2-5; maybe TRBD2 (7 bases). Germline CDR1 and CDR2: SGHRS and YFSETQ. The length of the CDR3 is 17 residues. V lost 2 bases to trimming and J lost 5 bases, with 22 bases between them. CDR3 nucleotides: TGCGCCAGCAGCTTTCCCCGAGGGGGAGGGCCGCCGGAGACCCAGTACTTC. Translated, it gives CASSFPRGGGPPETQYF.